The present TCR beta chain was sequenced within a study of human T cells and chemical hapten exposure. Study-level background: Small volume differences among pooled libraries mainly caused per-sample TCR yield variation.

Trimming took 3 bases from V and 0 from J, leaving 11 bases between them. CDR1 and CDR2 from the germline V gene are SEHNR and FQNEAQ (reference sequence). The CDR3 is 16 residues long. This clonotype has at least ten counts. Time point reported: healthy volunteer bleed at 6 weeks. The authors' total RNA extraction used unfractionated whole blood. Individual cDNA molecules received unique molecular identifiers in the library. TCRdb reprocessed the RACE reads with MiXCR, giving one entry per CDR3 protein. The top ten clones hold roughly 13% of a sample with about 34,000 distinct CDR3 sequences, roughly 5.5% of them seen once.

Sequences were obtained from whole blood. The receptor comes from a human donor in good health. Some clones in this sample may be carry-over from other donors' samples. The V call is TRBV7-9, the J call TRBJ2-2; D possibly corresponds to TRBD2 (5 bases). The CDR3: CASSFSRTANTGELFF. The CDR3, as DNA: TGTGCCAGCAGCTTTTCCCGGACTGCGAACACCGGGGAGCTGTTTTTT.